The entry below gives a single T cell receptor beta chain sequence along with its context. The antigen is undetermined. This specimen belongs to a study of graft-versus-host responses after intestinal transplantation. About the research overall: Transplantation in recipients was multivisceral, liver-intestinal, or isolated intestinal. Tacrolimus plus steroids were given to all recipients for about three years, preceded by anti-thymocyte globulin induction. Study-wide points: Peak levels of circulating GvH clones tracked with early post-transplant HvG declines.

Using immunoSEQ multiplex PCR, the repertoire was profiled, and TCRdb retains in-frame clones only, with some absent. This sample has around 130,000 clones, with approximately 90% found just once. CDR1 MGHRA and CDR2 YSYEKL come from the germline V gene. CDR3 length: 11 residues. V lost 3 bases and J lost 5, with 2 bases in between. The rearrangement links TRBV4-1 to TRBJ2-1; D call uncertain. This material consisted of unstimulated CD4+ T cells sorted from spleen or lymph node cells, taken before intestinal transplant. This sequence was found in a human donor who received an intestinal transplant. CDR3 residues: CASSHNNEQFF. For the CDR3, the DNA is TGCGCCAGCAGCCACAACAATGAGCAGTTCTTC.